Listed below are T cell receptor beta chains from one sample, sequenced in a study of shared clonotypes between healthy human individuals. The protocol was immunoSEQ multiplex PCR, while the TCRdb copy is restricted to in-frame clones and leaves out a portion. The sample holds more than 2,000,000 clones, just over 90% seen once. Sequencing used naive CD4+ T cells sorted from blood. The source of these receptors is a man aged 18 to 30 in good health. Both conserved end residues are part of each CDR3. Each record gives: clone size, V gene, J gene, D gene, CDR3 protein, CDR3 DNA. D genes are given only for firm matches. Rows give clone size only sometimes, using once, few, many, or a class for an expanded clone.

>once|TRBV5-1|TRBJ1-6|-
CASSLGDPDNSPLHF
TGCGCCAGCAGCTTGGGAGACCCAGATAATTCACCCCTCCACTTT
>-|TRBV5-6|TRBJ2-7|TRBD1
CASSLYDRDRGDEQYF
TGTGCCAGCAGCCTATACGACCGGGACAGGGGGGACGAGCAGTACTTC
>-|TRBV6-1|TRBJ1-1|-
CASNIQGLGNTEAFF
TGTGCCAGCAACATCCAGGGTTTGGGGAACACTGAAGCTTTCTTT
>-|TRBV7-8|TRBJ2-5|TRBD2
CASSSGTSGARETQYF
TGTGCCAGCAGCTCGGGGACTAGCGGGGCCCGGGAGACCCAGTACTTC
>-|TRBV19|TRBJ1-1|-
CASRRGVTINTEAFF
TGTGCCAGTAGGAGAGGGGTTACGATAAACACTGAAGCTTTCTTT
>once|TRBV5-1|TRBJ1-1|-
CASSLQGLDTEAFF
TGCGCCAGCAGCTTGCAGGGACTGGACACTGAAGCTTTCTTT
>-|TRBV5-4|TRBJ1-4|-
CASSLDSFNEKLFF
TGTGCCAGCAGCCTCGACAGTTTTAATGAAAAACTGTTTTTT
>-|TRBV19|TRBJ1-2|TRBD1
CASSIAWTGDHGYTF
TGTGCCAGTAGTATAGCATGGACAGGGGATCATGGCTACACCTTC
>-|TRBV7-7|TRBJ2-5|-
CASSFLAGGAAETQYF
TGTGCTAGCAGCTTCCTGGCAGGAGGGGCGGCAGAGACCCAGTACTTC
>-|TRBV5-4|TRBJ2-1|-
CASSLDPGTNEQFF
TGTGCCAGCAGCTTGGACCCCGGGACCAATGAGCAGTTCTTC
>once|TRBV6-1|TRBJ2-5|-
CASNRQSKETQYF
TGTGCCAGCAATCGACAGAGTAAAGAGACCCAGTACTTC
>-|TRBV19|TRBJ1-5|-
CASSIIEGVGNQPQHF
TGTGCCAGTAGTATAATTGAGGGGGTAGGCAATCAGCCCCAGCATTTT
>-|TRBV12-5|TRBJ1-2|-
CASGYGEGTYGYTF
TGTGCTAGTGGCTACGGTGAGGGAACCTATGGCTACACCTTC
>-|TRBV18|TRBJ1-4|-
CASSPDGATNEKLFF
TGTGCCAGCTCACCGGACGGGGCGACTAATGAAAAACTGTTTTTT
>few|TRBV18|TRBJ1-4|-
CASSIQGPATNEKLFF
TGTGCCAGCTCAATTCAGGGGCCCGCAACTAATGAAAAACTGTTTTTT
>-|TRBV28|TRBJ2-3|-
CASSAPTRRSDTQYF
TGTGCCAGCAGTGCGCCGACCCGGAGGTCAGATACGCAGTATTTT
>-|TRBV7-6|TRBJ1-2|TRBD1
CASSYGQGGYGYTF
TGTGCCAGCAGCTACGGACAGGGAGGCTATGGCTACACCTTC
>-|TRBV30|TRBJ2-5|TRBD2
CAWSVPLTAGVRETQYF
TGTGCCTGGAGTGTACCCTTAACAGCGGGAGTACGAGAGACCCAGTACTTC
>-|TRBV5-1|TRBJ2-7|TRBD2
CASSLVLDSGAEQYF
TGCGCCAGCAGCTTGGTCCTCGACAGCGGGGCCGAGCAGTACTTC
>-|TRBV5-4|TRBJ2-7|TRBD1
CASTRTGDYEQYF
TGTGCCAGCACCCGGACAGGGGACTACGAGCAGTACTTC
>once|TRBV6-5|TRBJ2-7|TRBD2
CASSSVAGGDYEQYF
TGTGCCAGCAGTTCCGTCGCGGGAGGGGACTACGAGCAGTACTTC
>-|TRBV2|TRBJ2-7|-
CASSGQTLQYF
TGTGCCAGCAGTGGGCAGACCCTGCAGTACTTC
>-|TRBV7-2|TRBJ2-7|TRBD1
CASSLGQGAPYEQYF
TGTGCCAGCAGCTTAGGACAGGGAGCCCCCTACGAGCAGTACTTC
>-|TRBV7-2|TRBJ2-1|TRBD2
CASSPPGLAGRNEQFF
TGTGCCAGCAGCCCCCCGGGACTAGCGGGGCGGAATGAGCAGTTCTTC
>-|TRBV5-1|TRBJ1-2|-
CASSLEAPSSKGYTF
TGCGCCAGCAGCTTGGAAGCGCCCTCCAGTAAGGGCTACACCTTC
>-|TRBV5-5|TRBJ2-7|-
CASSLYTGYEQYF
TGTGCCAGCAGCTTGTATACCGGGTATGAGCAGTACTTC
>-|TRBV6-5|TRBJ2-7|TRBD2
CASSYSSGLAYEQYF
TGTGCCAGCAGTTACTCCTCCGGACTAGCCTACGAGCAGTACTTC
>-|TRBV30|TRBJ2-7|-
CAWSVPVHNYEQYF
TGTGCCTGGAGTGTACCGGTTCATAACTACGAGCAGTACTTC
>-|TRBV7-9|TRBJ1-1|-
CASSPRGGTEAFF
TGTGCCAGCAGCCCCCGGGGGGGCACTGAAGCTTTCTTT
>-|TRBV7-6|TRBJ1-4|-
CASSSEVTNEKLFF
TGTGCCAGCAGCTCCGAGGTCACTAATGAAAAACTGTTTTTT
>-|TRBV5-1|TRBJ1-1|-
CASSLNLIFTEAFF
TGCGCCAGCAGCTTGAACCTAATATTCACTGAAGCTTTCTTT
>-|TRBV2|TRBJ1-1|-
CASSGGGGTEAFF
TGTGCCAGCAGTGGCGGGGGGGGCACTGAAGCTTTCTTT
>-|TRBV7-9|TRBJ1-6|-
CASSLAGRSSYNSPLHF
TGTGCCAGCAGCTTAGCGGGCAGGAGCTCCTATAATTCACCCCTCCACTTT
>-|TRBV29-1|TRBJ1-4|-
CSVRLNEKLFF
TGCAGCGTCCGACTTAATGAAAAACTGTTTTTT
>-|TRBV10-1|TRBJ2-5|TRBD2
CASSGGGSGRTETQYF
TGCGCCAGCAGTGGAGGTGGTAGCGGGAGAACGGAGACCCAGTACTTC
>-|TRBV7-2|TRBJ1-1|-
CASSFHGTEAFF
TGTGCCAGCAGCTTCCATGGTACTGAAGCTTTCTTT